A few counts support the clone carrying this T cell receptor beta chain. The antigen remains undetermined. The isolated RNA, all of it, was reverse transcribed, so expressed TCRB transcripts were what got sequenced. Naive, central memory and regulatory T cell samples averaged about 3.57 million reads. The assay was immunoSEQ multiplex PCR, and TCRdb's table has in-frame clones only and misses some. The table shows approximately 140,000 clones, with about 10% occurring only once. This entry belongs to a study of beta chain features in type 1 diabetes. Looking at the study overall: Sorted cells numbering 107,917,701 were examined across all samples. Study observations and caveats: The similarity of naive, central memory and Treg TCRB repertoires appeared greater among patients than among healthy donors. Diminished insertions and augmented deletions at VDJ junctions characterized type 1 diabetes patients. Shorter TCRB CDR3s, moderately but significantly so, marked every one of the four CD4+ subsets in Type 1 diabetes patients.

Deletions cut 8 bases from V and 9 bases from J, with 17 bases between. The CDR3 totals 14 residues. Germline CDR1 is MNHNY and CDR2 is SVGAGI (reference sequence). The source material was central memory CD4+ T cells from blood. The V and J genes are TRBV6-6 and TRBJ1-6; a weak D match, TRBD1 (5 bases). This TCR was recovered from a man under 40 with type 1 diabetes. The CDR3 DNA sequence: TGTGCCAGCCGGGAGGGACCGTCTAGTTCACCCCTCCACTTT. This encodes CASREGPSSSPLHF.